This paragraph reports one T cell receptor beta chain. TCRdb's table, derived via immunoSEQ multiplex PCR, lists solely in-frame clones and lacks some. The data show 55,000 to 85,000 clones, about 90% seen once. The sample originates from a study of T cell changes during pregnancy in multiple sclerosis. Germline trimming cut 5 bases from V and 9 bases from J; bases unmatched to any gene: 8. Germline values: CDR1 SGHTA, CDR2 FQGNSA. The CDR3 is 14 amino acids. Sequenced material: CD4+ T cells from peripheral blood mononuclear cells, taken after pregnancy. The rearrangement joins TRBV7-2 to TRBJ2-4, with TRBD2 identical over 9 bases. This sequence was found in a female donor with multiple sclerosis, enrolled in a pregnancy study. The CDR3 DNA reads TGTGCCAGCAGCGCGGGACTAGCAGGGGGCATTCAGTACTTC. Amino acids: CASSAGLAGGIQYF.